The rows below give T cell receptor beta chains drawn from one sample of a study of blood T cell repertoires in COVID-19. Libraries were prepared by immunoSEQ multiplex PCR; TCRdb keeps only in-frame clonotypes and omits some of them. The sample contains roughly 230,000 clones, more than 65% of which appear only once. Material for sequencing was PBMCs or T cells enriched from blood (not recorded which). Every receptor here comes from a man aged 45-65 years who had recovered from COVID-19. Each CDR3 is given with its conserved first and last residue. D genes are given only for firm matches. The size field is filled for only some rows; it gives once, few, many or a size class.

j_call: TRBJ2-5
v_call: TRBV28
clone_size: -
d_call: TRBD1
cdr3_nt: TGTGCCAGCAGTTCGGACAGGAACCAAGAGACCCAGTACTTC
cdr3_aa: CASSSDRNQETQYF

j_call: TRBJ1-6
v_call: TRBV7-2
clone_size: -
d_call: -
cdr3_nt: TGTGCCAGCAGCTTAGTCCACTATAATTCACCCCTCCACTTT
cdr3_aa: CASSLVHYNSPLHF

j_call: TRBJ1-3
v_call: TRBV3-1/TRBV3-2
clone_size: -
d_call: -
cdr3_nt: TGTGCCAGCAGCCAACCTGACAGGCCCTTTGGAAACACCATATATTTT
cdr3_aa: CASSQPDRPFGNTIYF

j_call: TRBJ2-7
v_call: TRBV29-1
clone_size: -
d_call: TRBD1
cdr3_nt: TGCAGCGTTGCTCGCGCGACAGGGGGTCCCTACGAGCAGTACTTC
cdr3_aa: CSVARATGGPYEQYF

j_call: TRBJ2-3
v_call: TRBV2
clone_size: -
d_call: -
cdr3_nt: TGTGCCAGCACCTTGAGCACAGATACGCAGTATTTT
cdr3_aa: CASTLSTDTQYF

j_call: TRBJ1-6
v_call: TRBV3-1/TRBV3-2
clone_size: few
d_call: TRBD1
cdr3_nt: TGTGCCAGCAACGACAGGGTAGGATCCTATAATTCACCCCTCCACTTT
cdr3_aa: CASNDRVGSYNSPLHF

j_call: TRBJ2-6
v_call: TRBV9
clone_size: -
d_call: TRBD1
cdr3_nt: TGTGCCAGCAGCGCCGGACAGGGGTTCTCTGGGGCCAACGTCCTGACTTTC
cdr3_aa: CASSAGQGFSGANVLTF

j_call: TRBJ2-3
v_call: TRBV5-1
clone_size: -
d_call: -
cdr3_nt: TGCGCCAGCAGCTTGTCCGGGAATACAGATACGCAGTATTTT
cdr3_aa: CASSLSGNTDTQYF

j_call: TRBJ2-7
v_call: TRBV11-2
clone_size: -
d_call: TRBD1
cdr3_nt: TGTGCCAGCAGCTTAGGGACAGGGATATTCTACGAGCAGTACTTC
cdr3_aa: CASSLGTGIFYEQYF

j_call: TRBJ1-4
v_call: TRBV6-5
clone_size: -
d_call: -
cdr3_nt: TGTGCCAGCAGTTACCGACGGAGTGAAAAACTGTTTTTT
cdr3_aa: CASSYRRSEKLFF

j_call: TRBJ1-2
v_call: TRBV18
clone_size: -
d_call: -
cdr3_nt: TGTGCCAGCTCATTACGACAGGAGAACTATGGCTACACCTTC
cdr3_aa: CASSLRQENYGYTF

j_call: TRBJ1-2
v_call: TRBV28
clone_size: -
d_call: -
cdr3_nt: TGTGCCAGCAGTCCCCCAGGACAGCAAGGGCTCTATGGCTACACCTTC
cdr3_aa: CASSPPGQQGLYGYTF

j_call: TRBJ2-7
v_call: TRBV18
clone_size: -
d_call: TRBD1
cdr3_nt: TGTGCCAGCTCACAACCGGGACAGGCGACCTACGAGCAGTACTTC
cdr3_aa: CASSQPGQATYEQYF

j_call: TRBJ2-5
v_call: TRBV5-4
clone_size: -
d_call: -
cdr3_nt: TGTGCCAGCAGCGCCGAGGAGACCCAGTACTTC
cdr3_aa: CASSAEETQYF

j_call: TRBJ2-3
v_call: TRBV3-1/TRBV3-2
clone_size: -
d_call: TRBD2
cdr3_nt: TGTGCCAGCAGCCTAGGTGGGGGGGGACAGTATTTT
cdr3_aa: CASSLGGGGQYF

j_call: TRBJ1-3
v_call: TRBV5-1
clone_size: -
d_call: TRBD1
cdr3_nt: TGCGCCAGCAGCAAGGGACAGGCTGGAAACACCATATATTTT
cdr3_aa: CASSKGQAGNTIYF

j_call: TRBJ2-1
v_call: TRBV4-3
clone_size: -
d_call: TRBD2
cdr3_nt: TGCGCCAGCAGCCAAGGCCTAGCGGGAGCTTTTGAGCAGTTCTTC
cdr3_aa: CASSQGLAGAFEQFF

j_call: TRBJ1-4
v_call: TRBV7-9
clone_size: -
d_call: -
cdr3_nt: TGTGCCAGCAGCCCTATATCTACGGGACTGTCAGTCCTTTTT
cdr3_aa: CASSPISTGLSVLF

j_call: TRBJ1-4
v_call: TRBV18
clone_size: -
d_call: -
cdr3_nt: TGTGCCAGCTCAGCCCAGGGTTCAACTAATGAAAAACTGTTTTTT
cdr3_aa: CASSAQGSTNEKLFF

j_call: TRBJ1-1
v_call: TRBV19
clone_size: -
d_call: TRBD1
cdr3_nt: TGTGCCAGTATTCCGACAGGGGAGGTCACTGAAGCTTTCTTT
cdr3_aa: CASIPTGEVTEAFF

j_call: TRBJ2-5
v_call: TRBV3-1/TRBV3-2
clone_size: -
d_call: TRBD1
cdr3_nt: TGTGCCAGCAATACACAAGGGACAGGGGAAAGCGGGGAGACCCAGTACTTC
cdr3_aa: CASNTQGTGESGETQYF

j_call: TRBJ1-2
v_call: TRBV3-1/TRBV3-2
clone_size: -
d_call: -
cdr3_nt: TGTGCCGGCAGCCCCGACGGGGGGGCCGGCTACACCTTC
cdr3_aa: CAGSPDGGAGYTF

j_call: TRBJ2-7
v_call: TRBV6-5
clone_size: -
d_call: TRBD1
cdr3_nt: TGTGCCAGCAGCCAGACAGGGGGCTTGGACGAGCAGTACTTC
cdr3_aa: CASSQTGGLDEQYF

j_call: TRBJ1-6
v_call: TRBV7-2
clone_size: -
d_call: -
cdr3_nt: TGTGCCAGCAGCTTATCGGTTCGGCTGGGGGGATCACCCCTCCACTTT
cdr3_aa: CASSLSVRLGGSPLHF

j_call: TRBJ1-1
v_call: TRBV18
clone_size: -
d_call: TRBD1
cdr3_nt: TGTGCCAGCTCACCTAAAGGGGGCGGCACTGAAGCTTTCTTT
cdr3_aa: CASSPKGGGTEAFF